The present T cell receptor (beta chain) was sequenced within a study of STAT5B mutations in CD4+ large granular lymphocyte leukemia. Study summary: Healthy donors showed HLA-associated enrichment of the CDR3 'QG' motif. Study-wide results and caveats: Main leukemic clonotypes were patient-specific, but 20% to 25% appeared at low frequency elsewhere. CD4-sorted patient repertoires seemed more clonal than healthy CD4+ repertoires.

Assay used: immunoSEQ multiplex PCR; TCRdb lists only in-frame clones, some missing. The sample lists about 30,000 clones, less than 85% occurring once. On this clone itself: Its antigen is still unknown.

The sequenced sample was CD4+ T cells from blood buffy coats. The receptor was derived from a human donor in good health.

The chain's CDR3 is CASRRRGGGTEAFF. The CDR3 DNA reads as TGTGCCAGCAGGCGGAGGGGAGGAGGAACTGAAGCTTTCTTT. J is TRBJ1-1 and V is TRBV5-6; TRBD1 is a possible D gene (5 bases). The germline gives CDR1 SGHDT, CDR2 YYEEEE. This CDR3 has 14 residues. Trimming shortened V by 5 bases and J by 5 bases, and 16 bases separated the two germline ends.